This T cell receptor beta chain was sequenced for a study of T cells expressing NK-cell markers. Reanalyzing the 5' RACE reads, TCRdb keeps one entry per CDR3 protein, without DNA. The sample totals 400,000 to 500,000 distinct CDR3 sequences. Notes on the study in general: In a handful of donors, dominant clonotypes made up about 28.3-65% of CD3+CD56-NKG2C+ cells. About 1.0-7.0% of CD8+ T cells in more than five donors belonged to dominant NKG2C+ clonotypes.

CDR1 and CDR2 from the germline V gene are SGHAT and FQNNGV. There are 18 residues in the CDR3. Comment on this clonotype: Its antigen is currently unknown.

This clonotype was obtained from a woman between 18 and 70 years old in good health. Sequenced input: blood T cells: a sorted CD56 or NKG2C T cell subset, CD4+ or CD8+ T cells, or bulk PBMC T cells (not recorded which). The V and J genes are TRBV11-2 and TRBJ1-6; TCRdb returns TRBD1, unconfirmable since there is no DNA. CDR3 region: CASSSRGRSLSYNSPLHF.